One sample yielded the 21 T cell receptor beta chains listed below, sequenced in a study of T cell responses to AZD1222 COVID-19 vaccine. Repertoires were generated with immunoSEQ multiplex PCR, while TCRdb's copy carries only in-frame clones and drops some. The sample includes 86,000 or so clones, under 95% of them seen just once. The sequenced sample was peripheral blood, obtained on day 0 of AZD1222 vaccination. Receptors were obtained from an adult in good health.

This chain links TRBV2 with TRBJ1-1; D is perhaps TRBD1 (5 bases). V was clipped by 6 bases and J by 1 base, with 12 bases between them. This CDR3 spans 14 amino acids. Germline CDR1 reads SNHLY; CDR2 reads FYNNEI. The CDR3 DNA sequence: TGTGCCAGCAGGGAGAGGGGTAAGAACACTGAAGCTTTCTTT. Protein: CASRERGKNTEAFF.

This chain uses TRBV12-3 or TRBV12-4 with TRBJ1-5, with D possibly matching TRBD1 (6 bases). This CDR3 has 13 amino acids. V shed 5 bases and J shed 8 bases, with 13 bases lying between them. CDR3 coding DNA: TGTGCCAGCAGTCGCAGGGGCTTCGAGCCCCAGCATTTT. Translated: CASSRRGFEPQHF.

The rearrangement joins TRBV18 to TRBJ2-5; either TRBD1 or TRBD2 may fit D (5 bases each). V was cut by 2 bases and J by 5 bases, with 18 bases left in between. The CDR3 covers 16 residues. Germline V gene data show CDR1 as KGHSH and CDR2 as LQKENI. CDR3 DNA: TGTGCCAGCTCACCATCCGGGGCCTTGGCACAGGAGACCCAGTACTTC. It translates to CASSPSGALAQETQYF. The full variable domain, with the rest looked up from reference TRBV18 and TRBJ2-5, is NAGVMQNPRHLVRRRGQEARLRCSPMKGHSHVYWYRQLPEEGLKFMVYLQKENIIDESGMPKERFSAEFPKEGPSILRIQQVVRGDSAAYFCASSPSGALAQETQYFGPGTRLLVL.

With regard to this clone: Different DNA sequences within this sample yield the same CDR3. This chain uses TRBV18 with TRBJ1-1, with D unclear. Trimming took 6 bases from V and 0 from J, leaving 8 bases between them. The CDR3 contains 13 residues. Germline CDR1 KGHSH, CDR2 LQKENI. The CDR3 here is CASSPGLNTEAFF. The CDR3 DNA reads as TGTGCCAGCTCTCCTGGGTTGAACACTGAAGCTTTCTTT.

This clone appeared once. The V and J genes are TRBV19 and TRBJ2-1, with a possible D match to TRBD1 (5 bases). V was cut by 6 bases and J by 3 bases, with 9 bases left in between. The CDR3 is 13 residues long. Germline CDR1 LNHDA, CDR2 SQIVND (reference sequence). CDR3 residues: CASRDNNYNEQFF. As DNA, the CDR3 is TGTGCCAGTAGGGACAACAACTACAATGAGCAGTTCTTC.

The rearrangement links TRBV3-1 (or the pseudogene TRBV3-2) to TRBJ2-7; D is unclear. The CDR3 sequence is 15 residues long. The ends were cut back, 3 bases at V and 1 base at J, with 13 bases in the middle. Germline CDR1 LGHDT, CDR2 YNNKEL (reference sequence). CDR3 coding DNA: TGTGCCAGCAGCCAGGTGGGCCACCAATCCTACGAGCAGTACTTC. Translation: CASSQVGHQSYEQYF.

The chain recombines TRBV6-9 with TRBJ1-5, with D perhaps TRBD1 (5 bases). Germline loops: CDR1 MNHGY, CDR2 SVAAGI. The CDR3 sequence is 15 residues long. The V end was cut by 10 bases, the J end by 1 base, with 17 bases between. The CDR3: CAIILRDSSNQPQHF. The CDR3 DNA sequence: TGTGCCATAATTCTCAGGGATTCCAGCAATCAGCCCCAGCATTTT.

This chain joins TRBV11-3 and TRBJ1-1; a possible D gene is TRBD1 (5 bases). CDR1 SGHNT and CDR2 YENEEA come from the germline V gene. There are 13 residues in the CDR3. Trimming left V 9 bases short and J 1 base short, with 12 bases between. The CDR3: CASSRGRNTEAFF. CDR3 in DNA: TGTGCCAGTTCGCGGGGACGGAACACTGAAGCTTTCTTT.

This chain links TRBV10-3 with TRBJ1-6; 8 bases map to TRBD1. V lost 4 bases, J lost 6 bases, and 5 bases stayed unmatched. This CDR3 region has 15 residues. CDR1 is ENHRY and CDR2 is SYGVKD in the germline V gene. CDR3 region: CAISVSRGLNSPLHF. The CDR3 DNA reads TGTGCCATCAGTGTCTCCAGGGGGCTTAATTCACCCCTCCACTTT.

The V and J genes are TRBV28 and TRBJ2-7; possibly TRBD2 for D (6 bases). The CDR3 consists of 11 residues. CDR1 and CDR2 from the germline V gene are MDHEN and SYDVKM. Trimming left V 5 bases short and J 4 bases short, with 6 bases between. DNA for the CDR3: TGTGCCAGCAGTGGGGGGTACGAGCAGTACTTC. It specifies CASSGGYEQYF.

The J gene is TRBJ2-1, the V gene TRBV20-1, with TRBD2 matching 11 bases. CDR1 is DFQATT, CDR2 SNEGSKA, per germline (reference sequence). Unmatched junction bases numbered 5, after V lost 3 bases and J lost 7 bases. The CDR3 length is 14 residues. The CDR3 region has the DNA TGCAGTGCTAGTGCTAGCGGGAGGAGGAATGAGCAGTTCTTC. This sequence encodes CSASASGRRNEQFF.

The CDR3, as DNA: TGTGCCAGCAGTACCTGGTCAACTAGCGGGGCTTTCTTT. Translating gives CASSTWSTSGAFF. The chain is built from TRBV6-2 or TRBV6-3 and TRBJ1-1; D is unresolved. This CDR3 contains 13 residues. With 5 bases removed from V and 11 bases from J, the gap between germline ends came to 18 bases. Per the germline V gene, CDR1 is MNHEY and CDR2 is SVGEGT.

The genes are TRBV5-1 and TRBJ2-2; 13 bases map to TRBD2. CDR3 size: 18 residues. The junction had 2 bases not matched to a gene; V was cut back by 0 bases and J by 0 bases. CDR1 and CDR2 (germline): SGHRS, YFSETQ. CDR3 bases: TGCGCCAGCAGCTTGGTGACTAGCGGGGGGCCGAACACCGGGGAGCTGTTTTTT. This sequence encodes CASSLVTSGGPNTGELFF.

This chain connects TRBV5-1 to TRBJ2-7; TRBD1 agrees at 8 bases. V dropped 2 bases and J dropped 1; count of bases not matched to a gene: 8. CDR1 and CDR2 (germline): SGHRS, YFSETQ. The CDR3 sequence is 16 residues long. CDR3 residues: CASSFGGRQGSYEQYF. Written as DNA, the CDR3 is TGCGCCAGCAGCTTTGGTGGGAGACAGGGGTCCTACGAGCAGTACTTC.

CDR3 protein: CASSFGQGSQGYTF. CDR3 nucleotides: TGTGCCAGCAGCTTTGGACAGGGGTCTCAGGGCTACACCTTC. The chain couples TRBV5-6 to TRBJ1-2; 9 nucleotides match TRBD1. V shed 2 bases, J shed 8 bases, and the junction held 7 bases outside the gene matches. The CDR3 totals 14 residues. Germline V gene sequence: CDR1 SGHDT, CDR2 YYEEEE.

The chain uses TRBV9 and TRBJ1-4; the D gene is possibly TRBD1 (6 bases). Trimming stripped 4 bases from V and 1 base from J, with 8 bases between. In germline, CDR1 is SGDLS, CDR2 YYNGEE. This CDR3 contains 14 residues. The CDR3 coding sequence is TGTGCCAGCAGCTTACAGGGAACTAATGAAAAACTGTTTTTT. This sequence encodes CASSLQGTNEKLFF.

The chain links TRBV24-1 to TRBJ2-1; 14 bases are shared with TRBD2. V lost 4 bases, J lost 8 bases, and 9 bases stayed unmatched. Germline CDR1 reads KGHDR; CDR2 reads SFDVKD. The CDR3 spans 17 residues. This CDR3 reads CATSEYGLAGGGYEQFF. Written as DNA, the CDR3 is TGTGCCACCAGTGAGTATGGACTAGCGGGAGGAGGCTATGAGCAGTTCTTC.

The gene calls are TRBV19 and TRBJ1-5; D ambiguous. V was shortened by 6 bases and J by 2 bases, with 14 bases between the two germline ends. The CDR3 totals 15 residues. Germline loops: CDR1 LNHDA, CDR2 SQIVND (reference sequence). For the CDR3, the DNA is TGTGCCAGTAGCCGGGGTCCTGGGGGCAATCAGCCCCAGCATTTT. Its translation is CASSRGPGGNQPQHF.

V and J are TRBV5-8 and TRBJ2-6, with a tentative D call TRBD1 (5 bases). V lost 4 bases and J 2 bases, leaving 10 bases between the germline ends. The CDR3 loop spans 15 amino acids. The germline CDR1 and CDR2 sequences are SGHTS and YDEGEE. CDR3 region: CASSAGQTGANVLTF. The CDR3 nucleotides are TGTGCCAGCAGCGCCGGACAAACTGGGGCCAACGTCCTGACTTTC.

This rearrangement joins TRBV2 to TRBJ1-5; the D is unclear. The germline CDR1 and CDR2 sequences are SNHLY and FYNNEI. V was clipped by 5 bases and J by 7 bases, with 12 bases between them. The CDR3 is 13 residues long. Here the CDR3 reads CASSLNSNQPQHF. For the CDR3, the DNA is TGTGCCAGCAGTCTTAATTCTAACCAGCCCCAGCATTTT. The full variable domain, rest sourced from reference TRBV2 and TRBJ1-5, is EPEVTQTPSHQVTQMGQEVILRCVPISNHLYFYWYRQILGQKVEFLVSFYNNEISEKSEIFDDQFSVERPDGSNFTLKIRSTKLEDSAMYFCASSLNSNQPQHFGDGTRLSIL.

This chain joins TRBV6-1 and TRBJ1-1; no firm D call. CDR3 length: 14 amino acids. V lost 0 bases and J 5 bases, leaving 10 bases between the germline ends. Per the germline V gene, CDR1 is MNHNS and CDR2 is SASEGT. CDR3 loop: CASSEAVPGTEAFF. CDR3 bases: TGTGCCAGCAGTGAAGCGGTTCCGGGAACTGAAGCTTTCTTT.